This T cell receptor beta chain was observed in a study of vaccination and CD4 T cells after COVID-19. Germline V gene lookup returns CDR1 KGHDR and CDR2 SFDVKD. The junction had 5 bases not matched to a gene; V was cut back by 10 bases and J by 6 bases. CDR3 size: 14 residues. For this clonotype: Antigen specificity is unknown.

The Oncomine TCR Beta short-read assay was applied to DNA of cultured CD4+ T cells. One entry per CDR3 protein results from TCRdb running MiXCR on the PCR reads. Here the sample spans about 25,000 distinct CDR3 sequences, approximately 40% being singletons. The treatment here: approximately 10-day PBMC culture with coronavirus spike peptide pools or control peptides (ViraFEST assay). Culture of a few million PBMCs per well took place with approximately 10 IU/ml IL-2 and around 10 ug/ml peptide pools. The clonotype comes from a human donor who had recovered from COVID-19. V gene TRBV24-1 combines with J gene TRBJ2-1; the match to TRBD2 covers 13 bases. Sequencing was done on a sample of CD4+ T cells from blood, cultured in vitro. The CDR3 reads CATATSGRANEQFF. CDR3 coding DNA: TGTGCCACTGCCACTAGCGGGAGGGCCAATGAGCAGTTCTTC.